Detailed here is one TCR beta chain. This specimen comes from a study of blood T cells in healthy people across ages. Drawing of peripheral blood yielded ten milliliters from each donor. Germline V CDR1 and CDR2: DFQATT, SNEGSKA (reference sequence). J was trimmed by 4 bases and V by 5 bases; bases with no gene match: 10. There are 14 residues in the CDR3. A J-beta primer mix and a sample-barcoded 5' primer were used in a second PCR of roughly 6 to 11 cycles. A tag from a template-switch adaptor with 12 random nucleotides marked each cDNA molecule. Researchers report that each sample yielded at least 2.5 million CDR3-containing paired-end reads. Via MiXCR, TCRdb re-called the 5' RACE reads, giving one row per CDR3 protein. Among just under 750,000 distinct CDR3 sequences listed, 20% to 25% were seen once.

V gene TRBV20-1 combines with J gene TRBJ1-1; TRBD1 matches at 7 bases. The specimen was blood. This TCR was sampled from a man between 65 and 80 years old in good health. CDR3 region: CSAPHTGAGTEAFF. In DNA form, the CDR3 reads TGCAGTGCTCCCCACACAGGGGCCGGCACTGAAGCTTTCTTT.